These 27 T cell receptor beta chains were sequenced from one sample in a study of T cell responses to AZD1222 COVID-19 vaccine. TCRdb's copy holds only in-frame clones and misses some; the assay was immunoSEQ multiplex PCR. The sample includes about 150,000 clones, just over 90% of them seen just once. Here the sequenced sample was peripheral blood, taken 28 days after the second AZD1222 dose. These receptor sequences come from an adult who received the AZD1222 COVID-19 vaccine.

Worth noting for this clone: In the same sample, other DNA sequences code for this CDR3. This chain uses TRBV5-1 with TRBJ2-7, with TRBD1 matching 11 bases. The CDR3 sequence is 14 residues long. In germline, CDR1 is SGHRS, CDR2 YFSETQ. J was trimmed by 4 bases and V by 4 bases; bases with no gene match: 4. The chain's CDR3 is CASSLGTGGYEQYF. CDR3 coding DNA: TGCGCCAGCAGCCTGGGGACAGGGGGTTACGAGCAGTACTTC.

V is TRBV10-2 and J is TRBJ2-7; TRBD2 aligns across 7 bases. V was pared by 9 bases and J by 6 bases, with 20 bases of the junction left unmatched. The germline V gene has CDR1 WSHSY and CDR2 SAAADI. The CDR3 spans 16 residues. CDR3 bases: TGCGCCAGTTCCCCAGGTGGTGGGGGGGACCCTTTCGAGCAGTACTTC. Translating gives CASSPGGGGDPFEQYF.

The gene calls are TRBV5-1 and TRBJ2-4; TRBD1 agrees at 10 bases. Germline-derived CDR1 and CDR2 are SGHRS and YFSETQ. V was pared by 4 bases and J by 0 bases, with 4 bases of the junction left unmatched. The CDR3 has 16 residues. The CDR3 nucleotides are TGCGCCAGCAGCACGACAGGGGGCCTAGCCAAAAACATTCAGTACTTC. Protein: CASSTTGGLAKNIQYF.

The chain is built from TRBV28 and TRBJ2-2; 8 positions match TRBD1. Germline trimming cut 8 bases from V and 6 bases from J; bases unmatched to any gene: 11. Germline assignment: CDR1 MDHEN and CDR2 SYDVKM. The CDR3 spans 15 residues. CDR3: CASDGTTGEAGELFF. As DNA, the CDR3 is TGTGCCAGCGACGGAACGACAGGGGAGGCCGGGGAGCTGTTTTTT.

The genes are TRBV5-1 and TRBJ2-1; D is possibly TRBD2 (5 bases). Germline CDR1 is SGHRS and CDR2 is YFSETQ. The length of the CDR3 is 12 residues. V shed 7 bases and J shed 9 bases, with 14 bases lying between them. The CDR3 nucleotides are TGCGCCAGCGGCGGAGGACGGGGTGAGCAGTTCTTC. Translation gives CASGGGRGEQFF.

CDR3 DNA sequence: TGTGCCAGCAGTGGGGAACACACTGAAGCTTTCTTT. It is translated as CASSGEHTEAFF. The rearrangement links TRBV11-3 to TRBJ1-1; D gene uncertain. V was shortened by 6 bases and J by 3 bases, with 8 bases between the two germline ends. The germline CDR1 and CDR2 sequences are SGHNT and YENEEA. The CDR3 loop spans 12 amino acids.

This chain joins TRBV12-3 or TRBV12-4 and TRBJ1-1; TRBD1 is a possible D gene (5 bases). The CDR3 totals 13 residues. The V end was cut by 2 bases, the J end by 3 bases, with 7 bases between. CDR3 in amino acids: CASSLLTDTEAFF. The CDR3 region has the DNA TGTGCCAGCAGTTTATTGACAGACACTGAAGCTTTCTTT.

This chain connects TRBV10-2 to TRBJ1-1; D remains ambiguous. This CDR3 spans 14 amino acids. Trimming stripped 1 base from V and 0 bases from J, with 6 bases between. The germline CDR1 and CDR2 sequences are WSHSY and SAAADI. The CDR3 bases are TGCGCCAGCAGTGAGTGGTTAATGAACACTGAAGCTTTCTTT. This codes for CASSEWLMNTEAFF.

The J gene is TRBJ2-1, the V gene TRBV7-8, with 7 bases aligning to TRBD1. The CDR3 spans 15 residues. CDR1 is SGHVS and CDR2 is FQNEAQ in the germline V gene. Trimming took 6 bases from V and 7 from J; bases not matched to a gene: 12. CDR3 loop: CASRPGHRGRNEQFF. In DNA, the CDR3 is TGTGCCAGCAGACCCGGGCACAGGGGTCGGAATGAGCAGTTCTTC.

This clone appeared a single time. CDR3 protein: CASSQERTENSPLHF. CDR3 DNA sequence: TGCGCCAGCAGCCAAGAGAGGACAGAGAATTCACCCCTCCACTTT. The chain joins TRBV4-3 to TRBJ1-6; tentative D call: TRBD1 (6 bases). The CDR3 has 15 amino acids. V lost 0 bases and J 7 bases, leaving 10 bases between the germline ends. Germline-derived CDR1 and CDR2 are LGHNA and YSLEER.

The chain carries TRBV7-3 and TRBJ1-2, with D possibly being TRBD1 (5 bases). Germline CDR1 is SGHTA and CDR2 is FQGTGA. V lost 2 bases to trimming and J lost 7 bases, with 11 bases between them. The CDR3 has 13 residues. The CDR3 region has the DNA TGTGCCAGCAGCTTACTACGAGACAGTGGCTACACCTTC. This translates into CASSLLRDSGYTF.

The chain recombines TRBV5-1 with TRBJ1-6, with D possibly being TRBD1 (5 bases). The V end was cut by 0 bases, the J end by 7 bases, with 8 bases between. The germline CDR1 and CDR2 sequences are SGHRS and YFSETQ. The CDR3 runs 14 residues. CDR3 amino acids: CASSLGRENSPLHF. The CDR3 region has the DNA TGCGCCAGCAGCTTGGGCAGGGAGAATTCACCCCTCCACTTT.

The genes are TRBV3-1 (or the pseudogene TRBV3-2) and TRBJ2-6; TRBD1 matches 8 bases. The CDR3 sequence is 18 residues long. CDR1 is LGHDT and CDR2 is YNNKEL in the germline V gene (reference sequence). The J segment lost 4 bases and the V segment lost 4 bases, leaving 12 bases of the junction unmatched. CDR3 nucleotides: TGTGCCAGCAGCCCCCTTGGACAGGGAGGATCCGGGGCCAACGTCCTGACTTTC. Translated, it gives CASSPLGQGGSGANVLTF.

The CDR3 protein is CASRGDGNYGYTF. Written as DNA, the CDR3 is TGTGCCAGCAGAGGCGACGGTAACTATGGCTACACCTTC. The chain recombines TRBV2 with TRBJ1-2; D unresolved. V lost 6 bases and J lost 1, with 9 bases in between. The V gene's germline CDR1 is SNHLY and CDR2 FYNNEI. The CDR3 runs to 13 residues.

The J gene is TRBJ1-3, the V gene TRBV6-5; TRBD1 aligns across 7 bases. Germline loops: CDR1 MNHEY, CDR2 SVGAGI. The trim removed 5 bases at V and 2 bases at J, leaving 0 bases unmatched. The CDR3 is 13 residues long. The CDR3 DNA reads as TGTGCCAGCAGTACAGGGGCTGGAAACACCATATATTTT. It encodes CASSTGAGNTIYF.

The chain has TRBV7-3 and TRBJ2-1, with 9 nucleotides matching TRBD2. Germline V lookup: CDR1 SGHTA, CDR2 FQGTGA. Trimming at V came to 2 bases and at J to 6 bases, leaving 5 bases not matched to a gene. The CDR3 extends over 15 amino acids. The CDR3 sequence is CASSLGTSRGNEQFF. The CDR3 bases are TGTGCCAGCAGCTTAGGGACTAGCAGGGGCAATGAGCAGTTCTTC.

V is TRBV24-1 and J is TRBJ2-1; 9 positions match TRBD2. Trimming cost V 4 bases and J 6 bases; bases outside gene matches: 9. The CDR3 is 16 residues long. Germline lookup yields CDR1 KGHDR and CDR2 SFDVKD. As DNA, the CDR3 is TGTGCCACCAGTGAAACTAGCGGGCCCCGGAGCAATGAGCAGTTCTTC. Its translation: CATSETSGPRSNEQFF.

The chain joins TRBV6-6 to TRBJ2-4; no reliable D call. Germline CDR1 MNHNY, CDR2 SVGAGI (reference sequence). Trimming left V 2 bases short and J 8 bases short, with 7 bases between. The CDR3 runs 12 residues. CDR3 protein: CASSYGRDIQYF. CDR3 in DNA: TGTGCCAGCAGTTACGGCAGAGACATTCAGTACTTC.

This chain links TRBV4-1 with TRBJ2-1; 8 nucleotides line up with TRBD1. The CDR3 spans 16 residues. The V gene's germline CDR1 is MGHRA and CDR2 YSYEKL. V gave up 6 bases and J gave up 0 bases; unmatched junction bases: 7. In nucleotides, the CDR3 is TGCGCCAGCAGAGGGTTAACAGGGGGCTCCTACAATGAGCAGTTCTTC. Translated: CASRGLTGGSYNEQFF.

This chain's CDR3 is CSATDRDTYYEQYF. The CDR3, as DNA: TGCAGTGCTACTGACCGGGACACCTACTACGAGCAGTACTTC. This sequence joins TRBV20-1 and TRBJ2-7, with D tentatively TRBD1 (6 bases). CDR1 and CDR2 (germline): DFQATT, SNEGSKA (reference sequence). Trimming pared 4 bases from V and 3 bases from J, leaving 16 bases between. This CDR3 has 14 amino acids.

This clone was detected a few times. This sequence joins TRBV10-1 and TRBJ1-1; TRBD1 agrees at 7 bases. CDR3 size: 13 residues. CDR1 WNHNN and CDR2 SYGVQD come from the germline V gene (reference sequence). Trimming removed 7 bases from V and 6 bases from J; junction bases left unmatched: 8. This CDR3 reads CASKPTGVSEAFF. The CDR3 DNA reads TGCGCCAGCAAACCAACAGGGGTGTCTGAAGCTTTCTTT.

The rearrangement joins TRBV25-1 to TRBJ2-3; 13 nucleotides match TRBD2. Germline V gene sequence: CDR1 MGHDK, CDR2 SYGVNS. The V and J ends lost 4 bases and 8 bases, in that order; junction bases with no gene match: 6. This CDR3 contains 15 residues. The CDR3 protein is CASSGLAGGHGTQYF. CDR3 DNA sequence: TGTGCCAGCAGTGGACTAGCGGGGGGCCACGGTACGCAGTATTTT.

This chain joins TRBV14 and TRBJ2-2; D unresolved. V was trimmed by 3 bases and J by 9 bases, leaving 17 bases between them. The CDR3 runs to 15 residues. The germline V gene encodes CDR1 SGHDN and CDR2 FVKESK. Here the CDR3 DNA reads TGTGCCAGCAGCCATCGGGCCGGTCCTCGGAGGGAGCTGTTTTTT. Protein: CASSHRAGPRRELFF. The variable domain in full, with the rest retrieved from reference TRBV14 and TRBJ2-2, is EAGVTQFPSHSVIEKGQTVTLRCDPISGHDNLYWYRRVMGKEIKFLLHFVKESKQDESGMPNNRFLAERTGGTYSTLKVQPAELEDSGVYFCASSHRAGPRRELFFGEGSRLTVL.

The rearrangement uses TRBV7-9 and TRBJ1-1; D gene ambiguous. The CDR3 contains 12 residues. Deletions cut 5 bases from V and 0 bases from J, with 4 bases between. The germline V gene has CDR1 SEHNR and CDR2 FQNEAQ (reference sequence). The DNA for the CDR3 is TGTGCCAGCAGCCTAGTGAACACTGAAGCTTTCTTT. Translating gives CASSLVNTEAFF. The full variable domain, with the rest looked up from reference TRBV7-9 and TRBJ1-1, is DTGVSQNPRHKITKRGQNVTFRCDPISEHNRLYWYRQTLGQGPEFLTYFQNEAQLEKSRLLSDRFSAERPKGSFSTLEIQRTEQGDSAMYLCASSLVNTEAFFGQGTRLTVV.

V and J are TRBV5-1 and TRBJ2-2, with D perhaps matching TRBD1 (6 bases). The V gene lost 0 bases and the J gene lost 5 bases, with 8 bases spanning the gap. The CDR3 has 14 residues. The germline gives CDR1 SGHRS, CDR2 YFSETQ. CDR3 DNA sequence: TGCGCCAGCAGCTTGGCCGACAGGACCGGGGAGCTGTTTTTT. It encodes CASSLADRTGELFF.

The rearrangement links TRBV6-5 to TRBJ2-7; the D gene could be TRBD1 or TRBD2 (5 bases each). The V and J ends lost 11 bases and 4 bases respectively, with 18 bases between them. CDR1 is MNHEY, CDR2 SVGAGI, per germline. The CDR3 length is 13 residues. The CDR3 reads CAALGRTFYEQYF. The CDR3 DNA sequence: TGTGCCGCGCTGGGACGGACTTTTTACGAGCAGTACTTC.

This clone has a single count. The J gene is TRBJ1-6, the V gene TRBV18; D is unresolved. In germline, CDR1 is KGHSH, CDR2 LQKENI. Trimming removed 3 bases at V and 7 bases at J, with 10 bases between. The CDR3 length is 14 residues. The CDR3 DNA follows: TGTGCCAGCTCACCGGTCGGGAAGAATTCACCCCTCCACTTT. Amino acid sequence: CASSPVGKNSPLHF. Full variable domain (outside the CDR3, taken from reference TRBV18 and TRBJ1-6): NAGVMQNPRHLVRRRGQEARLRCSPMKGHSHVYWYRQLPEEGLKFMVYLQKENIIDESGMPKERFSAEFPKEGPSILRIQQVVRGDSAAYFCASSPVGKNSPLHFGNGTRLTVT.